One sample yielded the 2 T cell receptor beta chains listed below, sequenced in a study of response to subunit inactivated influenza vaccine. One entry per CDR3 protein results from TCRdb running MiXCR on the RT-PCR reads. Here the sample spans fewer than 250,000 distinct CDR3 sequences, 14% being singletons. This sample comprised CD8+ T cells sorted from PBMCs, obtained around 5 days after vaccination. All receptors come from a man aged 50 to 59 who received an inactivated influenza vaccine.

The rearrangement links TRBV20-1 to TRBJ1-2; D unresolved. V gave up 7 bases and J gave up 8 bases, with 8 bases separating them. The CDR3 runs to 9 residues. Germline CDR1 reads DFQATT; CDR2 reads SNEGSKA (reference sequence). For the CDR3, the DNA is TGCAGTGGGATGGAGGGCTACACCTTC. This encodes CSGMEGYTF.

This chain connects TRBV4-3 to TRBJ1-2, with D hard to call. Germline CDR1 reads LGHNA; CDR2 reads YSLEER. The V and J ends lost 6 bases and 0 bases respectively, with 14 bases between them. This CDR3 spans 15 amino acids. The CDR3: CASSFTGNPNYGYTF. The DNA for the CDR3 is TGCGCCAGCAGTTTCACGGGGAACCCTAACTATGGCTACACCTTC.